One sample yielded the 28 T cell receptor beta chains listed below, sequenced in a study of T cells in localized non-small cell lung cancer. Assay used: immunoSEQ multiplex PCR; TCRdb lists only in-frame clones, some missing. The top ten hold over 1.5% of the sample, which has some 140,000 clones, around 89% seen once. This sample comprised peripheral blood, obtained before any cancer treatment. The source of these receptors is a female donor aged 60 or older with stage I lung adenocarcinoma.

The genes are TRBV2 and TRBJ2-1; TRBD2 agrees at 12 bases. The CDR3 consists of 16 residues. The germline V gene encodes CDR1 SNHLY and CDR2 FYNNEI. V shed 6 bases, J shed 4 bases, and the junction held 7 bases outside the gene matches. The DNA of the CDR3 is TGTGCCAGCAGCGAAACTAGCGGGAGGACTTACAATGAGCAGTTCTTC. This encodes CASSETSGRTYNEQFF.

The rearrangement links TRBV4-1 to TRBJ2-7; tentative D call: TRBD2 (5 bases). This CDR3 comprises 15 residues. With 1 base removed from V and 2 bases from J, the gap between germline ends came to 12 bases. Germline V lookup: CDR1 MGHRA, CDR2 YSYEKL. The CDR3 bases are TGCGCCAGCAGCCAAGCCAGCGGACCACCCTACGAGCAGTACTTC. It encodes CASSQASGPPYEQYF.

The rearrangement joins TRBV2 to TRBJ1-2; D is possibly TRBD1 (6 bases). Germline CDR1 SNHLY, CDR2 FYNNEI. The V end lost 3 bases, the J end lost 8 bases, and 13 bases lay between the germline ends. The CDR3 is made up of 13 amino acids. For the CDR3, the DNA is TGTGCCAGCAGTGACAGGAGGGGGTTAGGCTACACCTTC. This sequence encodes CASSDRRGLGYTF.

The rearrangement joins TRBV7-9 to TRBJ1-3, with D uncertain. The length of the CDR3 is 13 residues. Germline V gene lookup returns CDR1 SEHNR and CDR2 FQNEAQ (reference sequence). Trimming removed 1 base at V and 4 bases at J, with 5 bases between. CDR3 DNA sequence: TGTGCCAGCAGCTTAGGTGTCGGAAACACCATATATTTT. Amino acid sequence: CASSLGVGNTIYF.

The chain couples TRBV7-6 to TRBJ2-1; 14 bases are shared with TRBD2. J lost 7 bases, V lost 4 bases, and 18 bases had no gene match. This CDR3 contains 20 residues. Germline CDR1 and CDR2: SGHVS and FNYEAQ. As DNA, the CDR3 is TGTGCCAGCAGCTCCCTCGGGACACCCCGGAGACTAGCGGGAGGGAATGAGCAGTTCTTC. Protein sequence: CASSSLGTPRRLAGGNEQFF. The variable domain in full, with the rest retrieved from reference TRBV7-6 and TRBJ2-1, is GAGVSQSPRYKVTKRGQDVALRCDPISGHVSLYWYRQALGQGPEFLTYFNYEAQQDKSGLPNDRFSAERPEGSISTLTIQRTEQRDSAMYRCASSSLGTPRRLAGGNEQFFGPGTRLTVL.

The J gene is TRBJ1-1, the V gene TRBV11-2; a weak D match, TRBD1 (6 bases). Looked up from germline, CDR1 is SGHAT and CDR2 is FQNNGV. CDR3 length: 13 amino acids. The V end was cut by 0 bases, the J end by 12 bases, with 14 bases between. CDR3: CASSLDRGARTFF. The CDR3 DNA is TGTGCCAGCAGCTTAGATCGGGGGGCTCGGACTTTCTTT. The variable domain in full, completed from reference TRBV11-2 and TRBJ1-1, reads EAGVAQSPRYKIIEKRQSVAFWCNPISGHATLYWYQQILGQGPKLLIQFQNNGVVDDSQLPKDRFSAERLKGVDSTLKIQPAKLEDSAVYLCASSLDRGARTFFGQGTRLTVV.

The V and J genes are TRBV27 and TRBJ2-1, with TRBD1 as a possible D gene (6 bases). V was pared by 7 bases and J by 7 bases, with 20 bases between. CDR3 length: 15 amino acids. Germline V gene lookup returns CDR1 MNHEY and CDR2 SMNVEV (reference sequence). CDR3 amino acids: CASTLQGRPRNEQFF. The CDR3 nucleotides read TGTGCCAGCACCCTCCAGGGGCGACCCAGAAATGAGCAGTTCTTC.

This sequence joins TRBV5-5 and TRBJ1-2; D unresolved. The CDR3 totals 13 residues. Per germline, CDR1 SGHKS and CDR2 YYEKEE (reference sequence). V was clipped by 0 bases and J by 7 bases, with 10 bases between them. This CDR3 reads CASSLAGEVGYTF. The DNA for the CDR3 is TGTGCCAGCAGCTTGGCCGGGGAGGTTGGCTACACCTTC.

The chain joins TRBV4-2 to TRBJ2-7; 7 positions match TRBD2. There are 14 residues in the CDR3. Germline CDR1 is LGHNA and CDR2 is YNFKEQ. The V segment lost 0 bases and the J segment 3 bases; nucleotides outside the gene matches: 2. CDR3 coding DNA: TGTGCCAGCAGCCAAGAGAGGGAGGGCTACGAGCAGTACTTC. This sequence encodes CASSQEREGYEQYF.

This chain connects TRBV11-3 to TRBJ2-7, with D perhaps given as TRBD1 or TRBD2 (5 bases each). This CDR3 is built from 12 residues. Germline loops: CDR1 SGHNT, CDR2 YENEEA. Deletions cut 5 bases from V and 6 bases from J, with 11 bases between. The CDR3, as DNA: TGTGCCAGCAGCCATGGGGGTTTCGAGCAGTACTTC. Encoded protein: CASSHGGFEQYF. The whole variable domain, filled in from reference TRBV11-3 and TRBJ2-7, reads EAGVVQSPRYKIIEKKQPVAFWCNPISGHNTLYWYLQNLGQGPELLIRYENEEAVDDSQLPKDRFSAERLKGVDSTLKIQPAELGDSAVYLCASSHGGFEQYFGPGTRLTVT.

The chain has TRBV7-9 and TRBJ2-5; D might be TRBD1 (6 bases). This CDR3 spans 14 amino acids. V was cut by 2 bases and J by 1 base, with 8 bases left in between. CDR1 and CDR2 from the germline V gene are SEHNR and FQNEAQ (reference sequence). The CDR3 region is CASSLRTAQETQYF. The DNA of the CDR3 is TGTGCCAGCAGCTTAAGGACAGCCCAAGAGACCCAGTACTTC.

The chain is built from TRBV15 and TRBJ2-7, with D perhaps matching TRBD2 (6 bases). The V gene lost 6 bases and the J gene lost 6 bases, with 15 bases spanning the gap. The CDR3 length is 13 residues. CDR1 and CDR2 (germline): LNHNV, YYDKDF (reference sequence). Written as DNA, the CDR3 is TGTGCCACCAGGTGGGGGAGGATCGGCGAGCAGTACTTC. Its protein product is CATRWGRIGEQYF. The variable domain in full, completed from reference TRBV15 and TRBJ2-7, reads DAMVIQNPRYQVTQFGKPVTLSCSQTLNHNVMYWYQQKSSQAPKLLFHYYDKDFNNEADTPDNFQSRRPNTSFCFLDIRSPGLGDTAMYLCATRWGRIGEQYFGPGTRLTVT.

This clone was counted once. The chain links TRBV27 to TRBJ1-2, with D unresolved. This CDR3 is built from 16 residues. The V end was cut by 3 bases, the J end by 7 bases, with 21 bases between. Germline values: CDR1 MNHEY, CDR2 SMNVEV (reference sequence). The CDR3 nucleotides read TGTGCCAGCAGTTTTTCCCATCTCGCGGCGTTAAGTGGCTACACCTTC. Translating gives CASSFSHLAALSGYTF.

The gene calls are TRBV29-1 and TRBJ2-1; 16 bases fit TRBD2. Per the germline V gene, CDR1 is SQVTM and CDR2 is ANQGSEA. The CDR3 consists of 16 residues. With 7 bases clipped from V and 9 bases from J, the junction kept 12 bases outside the gene matches. The CDR3 region is CSAGGTSGREWSEQFF. The CDR3 coding sequence is TGCAGCGCAGGAGGGACTAGCGGGAGGGAATGGAGTGAGCAGTTCTTC.

This chain joins TRBV10-3 and TRBJ2-7, with D perhaps being TRBD1 or TRBD2 (5 bases each). The V end was cut by 6 bases, the J end by 1 base, with 16 bases between. This CDR3 comprises 15 residues. Germline lookup yields CDR1 ENHRY and CDR2 SYGVKD. This CDR3 is CAISDPGRTSYEQYF. The DNA of the CDR3 is TGTGCCATCAGCGATCCGGGACGCACATCCTACGAGCAGTACTTC.

V usage is TRBV7-2 and J usage is TRBJ2-7, with D perhaps matching TRBD1 (6 bases). The CDR3 runs 16 residues. The germline gives CDR1 SGHTA, CDR2 FQGNSA. V shed 1 base and J shed 0 bases, with 13 bases lying between them. Written as DNA, the CDR3 is TGTGCCAGCAGCTTAGGGGCAGGGGTCCACTCCTACGAGCAGTACTTC. Translated, it gives CASSLGAGVHSYEQYF.

J is TRBJ2-3 and V is TRBV30; 8 bases align to TRBD1. Unmatched junction bases numbered 6, after V lost 3 bases and J lost 4 bases. This CDR3 is 14 amino acids long. Germline-derived CDR1 and CDR2 are GTSNPN and SVGIG (reference sequence). The CDR3 DNA sequence: TGTGCCTGGAGCACAGGGGGTCTAGCAGATACGCAGTATTTT. Its protein product is CAWSTGGLADTQYF.

This chain joins TRBV2 and TRBJ2-1; D could derive from TRBD1 or TRBD2 (5 bases each). This CDR3 spans 14 amino acids. Germline lookup yields CDR1 SNHLY and CDR2 FYNNEI. V dropped 10 bases and J dropped 6 bases, with 19 bases sitting between them. The CDR3 DNA sequence: TGTGCCAACGGGGCCGAGGGGATCGGCAATGAGCAGTTCTTC. The encoded protein is CANGAEGIGNEQFF.

In the case of this clone: One end of the junction varies from germline; a read error may be responsible. The chain combines TRBV2 with TRBJ2-1, with unresolved D. The length of the CDR3 is 8 residues. CDR1 is SNHLY, CDR2 FYNNEI, per germline. CDR3 sequence reads: CASSLGLF. CDR3 DNA: TGTGCCAGCAGTTTAGGGCTCTTC.

The rearrangement joins TRBV2 to TRBJ1-6, with D possibly being TRBD1 (5 bases). The CDR3 spans 12 residues. Germline V gene sequence: CDR1 SNHLY, CDR2 FYNNEI. The V end was cut by 8 bases, the J end by 6 bases, with 8 bases between. The CDR3 here is CASGGVNSPLHF. In nucleotides, the CDR3 is TGTGCCAGCGGGGGGGTTAATTCACCCCTCCACTTT.

In the case of this clone: This sample also contains other DNA sequences that code for the same CDR3. Written as DNA, the CDR3 is TGCAGTGCTAGGGGGAATCAGCCCCAGCATTTT. Its translation is CSARGNQPQHF. V and J are TRBV20-1 and TRBJ1-5; D is undetermined. CDR1 is DFQATT and CDR2 is SNEGSKA in the germline V gene (reference sequence). Trimming pared 3 bases from V and 4 bases from J, leaving 4 bases between. The CDR3 totals 11 residues.

This chain joins TRBV6-6 and TRBJ2-3, with unresolved D. V lost 2 bases and J lost 4, with 7 bases in between. Per the germline V gene, CDR1 is MNHNY and CDR2 is SVGAGI (reference sequence). The CDR3 totals 13 residues. The chain's CDR3 is CASSYRVSDTQYF. The CDR3, as DNA: TGTGCCAGCAGTTACAGGGTATCAGATACGCAGTATTTT.

J is TRBJ2-5 and V is TRBV9; the D gene could be TRBD1 or TRBD2 (5 bases each). Trimming removed 3 bases from V and 4 bases from J, with 13 bases in between. Germline V gene data show CDR1 as SGDLS and CDR2 as YYNGEE. This CDR3 is 14 amino acids long. CDR3 sequence reads: CASSGGTVRETQYF. The CDR3 coding sequence is TGTGCCAGCAGCGGTGGGACCGTAAGAGAGACCCAGTACTTC.

This sequence joins TRBV5-4 and TRBJ2-3; a possible D gene is TRBD2 (6 bases). The CDR3 runs to 16 residues. The germline V gene has CDR1 SGHNT and CDR2 YYREEE (reference sequence). V dropped 4 bases and J dropped 2 bases, with 17 bases sitting between them. The CDR3 region has the DNA TGTGCCAGCAGCGTCCGGGTCGGGAGTGCCACAGATACGCAGTATTTT. Translating gives CASSVRVGSATDTQYF.

This CDR3 reads CASSLGNTGANVLTF. In DNA form, the CDR3 reads TGTGCCAGCAGCTTAGGTAATACTGGGGCCAACGTCCTGACTTTC. V is TRBV11-3 and J is TRBJ2-6; D gene uncertain. CDR3 length: 15 residues. Germline CDR1 SGHNT, CDR2 YENEEA. V lost 1 base, J lost 2 bases, and 6 bases lay in between.

The chain combines TRBV5-5 with TRBJ2-2; maybe TRBD2 (6 bases). V lost 4 bases, J lost 7 bases, and 17 bases lay in between. This CDR3 is 15 amino acids long. The germline gives CDR1 SGHKS, CDR2 YYEKEE (reference sequence). In DNA form, the CDR3 reads TGTGCCAGCAGCCCCCCTAGCGACGCTCACGGGGAGCTGTTTTTT. It specifies CASSPPSDAHGELFF. The full variable domain, its missing parts supplied by reference TRBV5-5 and TRBJ2-2, is DAGVTQSPTHLIKTRGQQVTLRCSPISGHKSVSWYQQVLGQGPQFIFQYYEKEERGRGNFPDRFSARQFPNYSSELNVNALLLGDSALYLCASSPPSDAHGELFFGEGSRLTVL.

The rearrangement uses TRBV5-4 and TRBJ2-7, with unresolved D. This CDR3 contains 14 residues. V was trimmed by 0 bases and J by 2 bases, leaving 9 bases between them. Germline CDR1 is SGHNT and CDR2 is YYREEE (reference sequence). For the CDR3, the DNA is TGTGCCAGCAGCTTGGTCAGTCAGACCTACGAGCAGTACTTC. Residues: CASSLVSQTYEQYF.

This chain links TRBV29-1 with TRBJ1-5, with a weak D call TRBD1 (5 bases). V was trimmed by 6 bases and J by 4 bases, leaving 10 bases between them. CDR3 length equals 12 residues. From germline, CDR1 is SQVTM and CDR2 ANQGSEA. The CDR3 is CSVKKGNQPQHF. CDR3 DNA: TGCAGCGTAAAGAAGGGGAATCAGCCCCAGCATTTT.